Below are 10 T cell receptor beta chains sequenced from a single sample in a study of blood T cell repertoires in COVID-19. The method was immunoSEQ multiplex PCR; TCRdb's version includes in-frame clones alone and lacks a portion of them. The sample consists of approximately 200,000 clones, roughly 80% of them appearing once. The specimen was peripheral blood. The source of these receptors is a human donor in a cohort sampled during active COVID-19.

This clone appeared a single time. This sequence joins TRBV6-5 and TRBJ2-7; 8 nucleotides align to TRBD2. The CDR3 covers 14 residues. Losses at the gene ends were 7 bases for V and 3 bases for J; bases not matched to a gene: 8. From germline, CDR1 is MNHEY and CDR2 SVGAGI. The CDR3, as DNA: TGTGCCAGCACCCAAAGCGGGAGAGGCTACGAGCAGTACTTC. Protein sequence: CASTQSGRGYEQYF.

The chain recombines TRBV19 with TRBJ2-1, with TRBD2 matching 8 bases. CDR3 length: 16 amino acids. CDR1 LNHDA and CDR2 SQIVND come from the germline V gene (reference sequence). J was trimmed by 6 bases and V by 4 bases; bases with no gene match: 11. The CDR3 DNA reads as TGTGCCAGTAGTACAAGCTCGAGGACTAGCAGCAATGAGCAGTTCTTC. As protein: CASSTSSRTSSNEQFF. The full variable domain, in which reference TRBV19 and TRBJ2-1 provide the parts outside the CDR3, is DGGITQSPKYLFRKEGQNVTLSCEQNLNHDAMYWYRQDPGQGLRLIYYSQIVNDFQKGDIAEGYSVSREKKESFPLTVTSAQKNPTAFYLCASSTSSRTSSNEQFFGPGTRLTVL.

V is TRBV5-5 and J is TRBJ2-3; perhaps TRBD1 as D (6 bases). Trimming stripped 1 base from V and 3 bases from J, with 9 bases between. There are 14 residues in the CDR3. CDR1 is SGHKS and CDR2 is YYEKEE in the germline V gene (reference sequence). The CDR3 DNA follows: TGTGCCAGCAGCTTGATTGGGACAACAGATACGCAGTATTTT. This translates into CASSLIGTTDTQYF.

The chain carries TRBV29-1 and TRBJ1-1, with unresolved D. From germline, CDR1 is SQVTM and CDR2 ANQGSEA. The CDR3 runs 11 residues. V gave up 5 bases and J gave up 4 bases, with 8 bases separating them. Written as DNA, the CDR3 is TGCAGCGTTTTGCGCGGCACTGAAGCTTTCTTT. As protein: CSVLRGTEAFF.

This chain uses TRBV19 with TRBJ2-7; 8 bases are a match to TRBD2. This CDR3 contains 12 residues. With V trimmed by 6 bases and J by 6 bases, 4 bases remained unmatched. Germline assignment: CDR1 LNHDA and CDR2 SQIVND (reference sequence). CDR3 sequence: CASRAGLGEQYF. The CDR3 DNA reads as TGTGCCAGTAGGGCGGGACTAGGCGAGCAGTACTTC.

The CDR3 DNA follows: TGTGCCAGCAGCTTCTCAGGAAATCAGCCCCAGCATTTT. This translates into CASSFSGNQPQHF. The chain combines TRBV7-9 with TRBJ1-5; D is unresolved. V gave up 3 bases and J gave up 4 bases, with 7 bases separating them. The CDR3 length is 13 residues. Germline V gene data show CDR1 as SEHNR and CDR2 as FQNEAQ (reference sequence).

This rearrangement joins TRBV7-8 to TRBJ1-1, with no clear D. Germline loops: CDR1 SGHVS, CDR2 FQNEAQ. Trimming removed 1 base at V and 3 bases at J, with 9 bases between. This CDR3 is built from 14 residues. CDR3: CASSLGAGYTEAFF. For the CDR3, the DNA is TGTGCCAGCAGCTTAGGGGCAGGCTACACTGAAGCTTTCTTT.

This clone showed up just once. The chain uses TRBV7-9 and TRBJ2-1, with D unclear. CDR1 and CDR2 (germline): SEHNR, FQNEAQ (reference sequence). The CDR3 loop spans 14 amino acids. V was pared by 5 bases and J by 2 bases, with 10 bases between. The CDR3 region is CASSATRTYNEQFF. Here the CDR3 DNA reads TGTGCCAGCAGCGCGACCAGGACCTACAATGAGCAGTTCTTC.

The chain combines TRBV28 with TRBJ1-5, with TRBD1 as a possible D gene (6 bases). This CDR3 spans 15 amino acids. V dropped 7 bases and J dropped 4 bases, with 17 bases sitting between them. CDR1 MDHEN and CDR2 SYDVKM come from the germline V gene. Here the CDR3 DNA reads TGTGCCAGCACCGACGCAGGGGCTTATAATCAGCCCCAGCATTTT. Translated, it gives CASTDAGAYNQPQHF.

This chain joins TRBV9 and TRBJ1-3; the match to TRBD1 covers 8 bases. This CDR3 has 15 residues. Germline CDR1 reads SGDLS; CDR2 reads YYNGEE. Trimming cost V 4 bases and J 5 bases; bases outside gene matches: 8. As DNA, the CDR3 is TGTGCCAGCAGCCCTTGGACAGGGAATAGAAACACCATATATTTT. It yields the protein CASSPWTGNRNTIYF.